This TCR beta chain was recorded in a study of T cells in Graves' hyperthyroidism and ophthalmopathy. Study-wide results and limits: The majority of expanded thyroid clonotypes above 0.001 also appeared in blood.

Diagnoses used clinical symptoms, serum thyroxine and TRAb, thyroid ultrasound and orbital computed tomography. Each 10 ml fresh peripheral blood draw supplied the PBMCs. In the case of this clonotype: The antigen is undetermined.

The germline V and J ends were trimmed by 5 bases and 0 bases, with 8 bases remaining between them. Germline V gives CDR1 MNHEY, CDR2 SVGEGT. The CDR3 contains 15 residues. TCR beta CDR3 region amplification was performed from RNA transcripts. A set of HTBI primers served as the primers for a first-round RT-PCR of the TCR CDR3. One entry per CDR3 protein, called by TCRdb with MiXCR from the multiplex PCR reads. The sample has about 280,000 distinct CDR3 sequences; 25% to 30% are singletons. The gene calls are TRBV6-2 or TRBV6-3 and TRBJ1-6; a possible D gene is TRBD1 (5 bases). The sequence was collected from a man between 35 and 55 years old with Graves' hyperthyroidism that later progressed to Graves' ophthalmopathy. The sample consisted of blood. CDR3 amino acids: CASSRQSSYNSPLHF. The CDR3 DNA reads as TGTGCCAGCAGTCGACAGAGCTCCTATAATTCACCCCTCCACTTT.